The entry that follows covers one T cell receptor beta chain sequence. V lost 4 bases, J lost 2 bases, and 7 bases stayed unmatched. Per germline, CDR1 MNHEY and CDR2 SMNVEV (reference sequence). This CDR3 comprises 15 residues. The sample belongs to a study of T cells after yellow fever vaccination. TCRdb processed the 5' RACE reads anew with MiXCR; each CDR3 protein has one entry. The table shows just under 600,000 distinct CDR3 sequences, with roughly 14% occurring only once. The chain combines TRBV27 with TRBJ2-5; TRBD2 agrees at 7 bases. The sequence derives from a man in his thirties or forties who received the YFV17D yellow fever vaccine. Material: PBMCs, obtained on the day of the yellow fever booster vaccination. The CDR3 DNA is TGTGCCAGCAGTTCAGGGAGGGGTCCGCAAGAGACCCAGTACTTC. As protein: CASSSGRGPQETQYF.